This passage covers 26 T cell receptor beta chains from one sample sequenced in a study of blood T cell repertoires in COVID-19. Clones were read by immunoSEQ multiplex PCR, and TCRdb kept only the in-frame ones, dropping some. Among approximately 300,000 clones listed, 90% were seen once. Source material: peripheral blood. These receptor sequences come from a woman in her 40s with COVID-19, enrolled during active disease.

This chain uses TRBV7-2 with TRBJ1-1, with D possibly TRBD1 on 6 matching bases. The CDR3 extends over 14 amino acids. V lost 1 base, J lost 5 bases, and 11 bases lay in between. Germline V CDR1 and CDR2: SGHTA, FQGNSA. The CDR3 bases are TGTGCCAGCAGCTTAGTCAAGGGGGGGACTGAAGCTTTCTTT. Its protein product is CASSLVKGGTEAFF.

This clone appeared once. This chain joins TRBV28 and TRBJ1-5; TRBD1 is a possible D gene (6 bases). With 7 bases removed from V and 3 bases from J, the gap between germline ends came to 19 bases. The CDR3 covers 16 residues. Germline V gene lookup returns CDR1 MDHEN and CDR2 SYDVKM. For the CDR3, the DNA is TGTGCCAGCATCCTTGGGGTCAGGGGCGTCAATCAGCCCCAGCATTTT. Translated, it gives CASILGVRGVNQPQHF. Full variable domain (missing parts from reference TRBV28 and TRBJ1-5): DVKVTQSSRYLVKRTGEKVFLECVQDMDHENMFWYRQDPGLGLRLIYFSYDVKMKEKGDIPEGYSVSREKKERFSLILESASTNQTSMYLCASILGVRGVNQPQHFGDGTRLSIL.

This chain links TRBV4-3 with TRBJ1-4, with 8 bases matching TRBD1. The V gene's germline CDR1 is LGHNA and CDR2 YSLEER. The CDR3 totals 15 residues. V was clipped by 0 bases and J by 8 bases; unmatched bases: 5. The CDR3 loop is CASSQDGTGEEKLFF. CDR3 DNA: TGCGCCAGCAGCCAAGATGGGACAGGCGAAGAAAAACTGTTTTTT.

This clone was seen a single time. The DNA for the CDR3 is TGTGCCTGGAGTCTCATGGGGGCAGTAGTCTCCTACAATGAGCAGTTCTTC. As protein: CAWSLMGAVVSYNEQFF. The rearrangement uses TRBV30 and TRBJ2-1, with a possible D match to TRBD1 (6 bases). The CDR3 loop spans 17 amino acids. The germline V gene has CDR1 GTSNPN and CDR2 SVGIG (reference sequence). V gave up 2 bases and J gave up 0 bases, with 17 bases separating them.

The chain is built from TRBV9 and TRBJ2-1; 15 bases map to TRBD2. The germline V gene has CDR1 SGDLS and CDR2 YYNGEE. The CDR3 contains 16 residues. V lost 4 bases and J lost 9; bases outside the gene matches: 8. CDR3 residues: CASSLGLAGGLGEQFF. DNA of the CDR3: TGTGCCAGCAGCTTAGGACTAGCGGGGGGGCTAGGTGAGCAGTTCTTC.

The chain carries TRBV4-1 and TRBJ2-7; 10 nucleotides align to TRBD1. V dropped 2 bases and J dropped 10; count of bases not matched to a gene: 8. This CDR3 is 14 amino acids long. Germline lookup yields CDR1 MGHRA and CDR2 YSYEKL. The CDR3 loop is CASSQWRQGAYQYF. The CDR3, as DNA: TGCGCCAGCAGCCAATGGCGACAGGGGGCGTACCAGTACTTC.

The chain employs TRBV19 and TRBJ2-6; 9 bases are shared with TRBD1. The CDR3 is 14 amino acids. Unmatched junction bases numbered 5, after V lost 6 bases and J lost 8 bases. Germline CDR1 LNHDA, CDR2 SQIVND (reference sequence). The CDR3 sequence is CASSADRGPNVLTF. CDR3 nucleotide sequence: TGTGCCAGTAGCGCGGACAGGGGACCCAACGTCCTGACTTTC.

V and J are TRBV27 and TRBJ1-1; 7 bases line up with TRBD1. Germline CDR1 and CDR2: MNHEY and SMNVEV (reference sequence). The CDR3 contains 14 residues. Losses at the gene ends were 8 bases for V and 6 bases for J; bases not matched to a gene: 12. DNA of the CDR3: TGTGCCAGCGGGTCACAGGGGAGAGTCTCTGAAGCTTTCTTT. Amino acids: CASGSQGRVSEAFF.

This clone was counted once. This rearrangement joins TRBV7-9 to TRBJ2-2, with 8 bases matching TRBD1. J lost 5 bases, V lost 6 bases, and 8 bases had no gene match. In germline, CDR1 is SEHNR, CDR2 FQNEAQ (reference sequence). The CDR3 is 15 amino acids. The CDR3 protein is CASSLTGAGTGELFF. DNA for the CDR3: TGTGCCAGCAGTTTGACAGGGGCAGGAACCGGGGAGCTGTTTTTT.

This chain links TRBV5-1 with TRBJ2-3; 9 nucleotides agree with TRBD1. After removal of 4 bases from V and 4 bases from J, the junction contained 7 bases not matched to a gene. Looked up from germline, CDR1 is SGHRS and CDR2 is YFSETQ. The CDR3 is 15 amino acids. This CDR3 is CASSGRGQGADTQYF. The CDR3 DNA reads TGCGCCAGCAGCGGGAGGGGACAGGGAGCAGATACGCAGTATTTT.

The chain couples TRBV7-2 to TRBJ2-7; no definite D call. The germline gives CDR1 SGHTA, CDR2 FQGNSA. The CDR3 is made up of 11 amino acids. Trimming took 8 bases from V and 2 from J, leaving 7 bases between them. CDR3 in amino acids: CASETAYEQYF. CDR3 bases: TGTGCCAGCGAAACAGCCTACGAGCAGTACTTC.

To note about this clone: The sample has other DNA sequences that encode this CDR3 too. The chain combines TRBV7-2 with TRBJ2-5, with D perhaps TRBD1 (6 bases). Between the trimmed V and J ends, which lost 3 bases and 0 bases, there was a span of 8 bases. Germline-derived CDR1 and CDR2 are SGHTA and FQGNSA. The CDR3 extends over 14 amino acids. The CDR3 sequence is CASSFDRYQETQYF. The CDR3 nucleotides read TGTGCCAGCAGCTTTGACAGGTACCAAGAGACCCAGTACTTC.

As DNA, the CDR3 is TGTGCCAGCAGCTCAAACAGGGGCTACTACCTCTTTGGCTACACCTTC. As protein: CASSSNRGYYLFGYTF. The chain links TRBV11-2 to TRBJ1-2; 7 nucleotides line up with TRBD1. With V trimmed by 4 bases and J by 7 bases, 15 bases remained unmatched. CDR1 and CDR2 from the germline V gene are SGHAT and FQNNGV. This CDR3 has 16 amino acids.

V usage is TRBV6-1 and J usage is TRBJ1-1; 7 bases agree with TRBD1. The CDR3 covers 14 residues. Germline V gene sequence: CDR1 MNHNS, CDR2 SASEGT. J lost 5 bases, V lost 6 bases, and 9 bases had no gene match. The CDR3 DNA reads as TGTGCCAGCAGGGAGACAGGGTGGGAGACTGAAGCTTTCTTT. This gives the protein CASRETGWETEAFF.

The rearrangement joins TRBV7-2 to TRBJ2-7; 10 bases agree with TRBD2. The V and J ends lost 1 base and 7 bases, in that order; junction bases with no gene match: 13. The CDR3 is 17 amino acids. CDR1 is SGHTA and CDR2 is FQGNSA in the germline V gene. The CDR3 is CASSLVAWASGSGEQYF. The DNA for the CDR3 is TGTGCCAGCAGCTTAGTAGCATGGGCTAGCGGGAGTGGGGAGCAGTACTTC.

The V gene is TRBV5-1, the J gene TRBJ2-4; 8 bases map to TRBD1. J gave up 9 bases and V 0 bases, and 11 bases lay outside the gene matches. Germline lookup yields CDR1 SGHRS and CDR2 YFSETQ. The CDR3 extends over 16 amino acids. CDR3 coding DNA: TGCGCCAGCAGCTTGGCGGACAGGGAGTTGTGGGGCATTCAGTACTTC. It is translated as CASSLADRELWGIQYF.

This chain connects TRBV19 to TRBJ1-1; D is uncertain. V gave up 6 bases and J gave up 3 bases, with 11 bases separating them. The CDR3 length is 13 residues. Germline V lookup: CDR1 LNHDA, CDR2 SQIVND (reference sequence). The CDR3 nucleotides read TGTGCCAGTAGCCGTACACCTTACACTGAAGCTTTCTTT. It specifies CASSRTPYTEAFF. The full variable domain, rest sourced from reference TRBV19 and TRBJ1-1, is DGGITQSPKYLFRKEGQNVTLSCEQNLNHDAMYWYRQDPGQGLRLIYYSQIVNDFQKGDIAEGYSVSREKKESFPLTVTSAQKNPTAFYLCASSRTPYTEAFFGQGTRLTVV.

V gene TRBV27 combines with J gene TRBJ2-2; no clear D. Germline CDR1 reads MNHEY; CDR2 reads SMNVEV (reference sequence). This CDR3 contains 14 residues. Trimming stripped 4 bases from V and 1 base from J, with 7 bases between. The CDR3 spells CASSSGQNTGELFF. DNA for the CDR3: TGTGCCAGCAGTTCGGGTCAGAACACCGGGGAGCTGTTTTTT.

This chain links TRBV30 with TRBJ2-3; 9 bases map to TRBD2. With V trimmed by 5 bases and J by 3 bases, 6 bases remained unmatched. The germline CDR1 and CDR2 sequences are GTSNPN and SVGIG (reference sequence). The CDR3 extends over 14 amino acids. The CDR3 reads CAWDSGGLTDTQYF. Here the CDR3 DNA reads TGTGCCTGGGACAGCGGGGGGCTTACAGATACGCAGTATTTT.

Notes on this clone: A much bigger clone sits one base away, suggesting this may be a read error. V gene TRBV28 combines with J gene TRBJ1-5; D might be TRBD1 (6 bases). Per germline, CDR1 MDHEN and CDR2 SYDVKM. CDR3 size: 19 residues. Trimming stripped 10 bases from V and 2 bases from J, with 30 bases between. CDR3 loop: CANSHLTFDRHKGNQPQHF. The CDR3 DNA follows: TGTGCCAACAGCCACCTAACTTTTGACAGGCACAAGGGCAATCAGCCCCAGCATTTT.

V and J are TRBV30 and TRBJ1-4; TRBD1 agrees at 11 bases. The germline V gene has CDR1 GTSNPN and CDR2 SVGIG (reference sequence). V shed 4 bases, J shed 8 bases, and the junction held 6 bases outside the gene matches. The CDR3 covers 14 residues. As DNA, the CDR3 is TGTGCCTGGATGGCGGGACAGGGGGAAGAAAAACTGTTTTTT. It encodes CAWMAGQGEEKLFF.

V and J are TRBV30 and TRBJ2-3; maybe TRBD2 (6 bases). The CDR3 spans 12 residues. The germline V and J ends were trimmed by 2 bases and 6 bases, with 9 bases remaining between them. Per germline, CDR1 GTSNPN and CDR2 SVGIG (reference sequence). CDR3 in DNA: TGTGCCTGGAGTACTAGCAGTGATACGCAGTATTTT. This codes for CAWSTSSDTQYF.

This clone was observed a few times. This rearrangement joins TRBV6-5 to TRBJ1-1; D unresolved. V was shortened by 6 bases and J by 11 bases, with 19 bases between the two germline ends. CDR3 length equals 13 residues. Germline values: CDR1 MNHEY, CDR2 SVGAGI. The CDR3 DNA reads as TGTGCCAGCAGCCCGGGAGGAGAGACGAGGGCTTTCTTT. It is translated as CASSPGGETRAFF.

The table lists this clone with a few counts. The CDR3 region has the DNA TGTGCCAGCAGCGTAGATCCAGGGGGTCGTATTGGATCACCCCTCCACTTT. Protein product: CASSVDPGGRIGSPLHF. The chain couples TRBV9 to TRBJ1-6; TRBD1 aligns across 7 bases. CDR1 is SGDLS and CDR2 is YYNGEE in the germline V gene. CDR3 size: 17 residues. The ends lost 0 bases at V and 10 bases at J; junction bases unmatched: 13.

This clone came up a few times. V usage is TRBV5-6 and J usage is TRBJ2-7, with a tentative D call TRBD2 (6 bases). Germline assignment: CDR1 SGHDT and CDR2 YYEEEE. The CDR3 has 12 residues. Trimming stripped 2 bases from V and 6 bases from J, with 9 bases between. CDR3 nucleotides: TGTGCCAGCAGCTTTATTAGCGGCGAGCAGTACTTC. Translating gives CASSFISGEQYF.

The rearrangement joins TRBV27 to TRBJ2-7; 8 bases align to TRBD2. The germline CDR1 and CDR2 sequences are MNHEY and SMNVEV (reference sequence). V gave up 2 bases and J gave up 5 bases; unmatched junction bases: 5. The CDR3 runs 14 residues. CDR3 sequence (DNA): TGTGCCAGCAGTTTAGCGGGGGGACTGAACGAGCAGTACTTC. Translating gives CASSLAGGLNEQYF.